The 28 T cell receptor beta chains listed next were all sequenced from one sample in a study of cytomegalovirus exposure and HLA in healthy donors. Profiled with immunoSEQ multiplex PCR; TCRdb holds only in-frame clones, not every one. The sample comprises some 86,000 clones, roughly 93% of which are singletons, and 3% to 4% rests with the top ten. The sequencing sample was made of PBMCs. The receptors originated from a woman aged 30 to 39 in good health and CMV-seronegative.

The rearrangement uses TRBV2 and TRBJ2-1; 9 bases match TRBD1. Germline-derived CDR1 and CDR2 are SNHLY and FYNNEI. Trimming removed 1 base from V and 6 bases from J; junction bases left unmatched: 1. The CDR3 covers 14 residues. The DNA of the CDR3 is TGTGCCAGCAGTGAAGGGACAGGGGTCAATGAGCAGTTCTTC. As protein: CASSEGTGVNEQFF.

The CDR3 protein is CASITWRNNSPLHF. DNA of the CDR3: TGTGCCAGCATCACCTGGAGGAATAATTCACCCCTCCACTTT. The chain is built from TRBV28 and TRBJ1-6; D unclear. Trimming removed 7 bases at V and 5 bases at J, with 12 bases between. Germline V gives CDR1 MDHEN, CDR2 SYDVKM. The CDR3 covers 14 residues.

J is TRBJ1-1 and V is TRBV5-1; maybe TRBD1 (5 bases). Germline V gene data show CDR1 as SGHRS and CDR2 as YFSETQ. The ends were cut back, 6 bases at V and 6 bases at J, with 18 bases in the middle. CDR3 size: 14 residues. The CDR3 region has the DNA TGCGCCAGCACCCCGGCCGGGGGGTCAGCTGAAGCTTTCTTT. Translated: CASTPAGGSAEAFF.

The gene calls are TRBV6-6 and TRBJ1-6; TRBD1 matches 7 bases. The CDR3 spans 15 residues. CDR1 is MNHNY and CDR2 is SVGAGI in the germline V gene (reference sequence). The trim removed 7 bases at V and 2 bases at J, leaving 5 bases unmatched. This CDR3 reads CASTQGDTYNSPLHF. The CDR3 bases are TGTGCCAGCACCCAGGGGGACACCTATAATTCACCCCTCCACTTT.

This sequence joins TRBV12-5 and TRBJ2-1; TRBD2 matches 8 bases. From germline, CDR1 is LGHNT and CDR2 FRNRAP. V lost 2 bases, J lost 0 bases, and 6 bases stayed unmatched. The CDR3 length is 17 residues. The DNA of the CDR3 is TGTGCTAGTGGTTTGAGGCTAGCGGGTAGCTCCTACAATGAGCAGTTCTTC. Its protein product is CASGLRLAGSSYNEQFF.

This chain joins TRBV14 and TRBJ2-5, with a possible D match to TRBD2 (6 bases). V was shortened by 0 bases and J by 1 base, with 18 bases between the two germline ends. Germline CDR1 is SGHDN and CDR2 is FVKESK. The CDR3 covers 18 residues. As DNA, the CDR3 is TGTGCCAGCAGCCAAGATCGGGGTAGCGGCCGATTCCAAGAGACCCAGTACTTC. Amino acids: CASSQDRGSGRFQETQYF.

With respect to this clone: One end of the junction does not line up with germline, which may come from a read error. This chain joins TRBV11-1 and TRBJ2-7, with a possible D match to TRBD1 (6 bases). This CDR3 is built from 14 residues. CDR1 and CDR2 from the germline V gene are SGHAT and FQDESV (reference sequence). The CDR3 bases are TGTGCCAGCAGCCTAGCAGGGGTTTCCTACGAGCAGTACTTC. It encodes CASSLAGVSYEQYF.

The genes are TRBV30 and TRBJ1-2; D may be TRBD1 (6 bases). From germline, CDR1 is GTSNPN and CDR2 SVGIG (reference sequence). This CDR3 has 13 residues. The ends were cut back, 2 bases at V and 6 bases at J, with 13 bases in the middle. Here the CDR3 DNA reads TGTGCCTGGAGTCGGACGGACAGTAATGGCTACACCTTC. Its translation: CAWSRTDSNGYTF.

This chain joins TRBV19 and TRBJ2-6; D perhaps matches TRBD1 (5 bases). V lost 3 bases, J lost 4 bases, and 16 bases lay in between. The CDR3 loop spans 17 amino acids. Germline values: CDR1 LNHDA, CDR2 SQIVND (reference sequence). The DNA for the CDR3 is TGTGCCAGTAGTATCCAGGGTAAGGTGGTGGGGGCCAACGTCCTGACTTTC. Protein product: CASSIQGKVVGANVLTF.

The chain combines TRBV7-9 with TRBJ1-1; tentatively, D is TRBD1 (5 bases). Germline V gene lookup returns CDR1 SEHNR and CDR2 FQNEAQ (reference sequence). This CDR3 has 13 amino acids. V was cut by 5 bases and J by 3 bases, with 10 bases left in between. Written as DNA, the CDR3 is TGTGCCAGCAGCCTCTCGGGGGACACTGAAGCTTTCTTT. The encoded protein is CASSLSGDTEAFF.

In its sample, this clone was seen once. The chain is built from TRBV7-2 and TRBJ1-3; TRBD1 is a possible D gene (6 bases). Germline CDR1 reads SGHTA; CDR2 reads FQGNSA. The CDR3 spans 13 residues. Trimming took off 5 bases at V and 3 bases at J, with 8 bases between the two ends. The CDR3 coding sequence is TGTGCCAGCAGCGTGACAGGTGGAAACACCATATATTTT. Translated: CASSVTGGNTIYF. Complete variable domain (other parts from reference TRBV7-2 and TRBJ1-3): GAGVSQSPSNKVTEKGKDVELRCDPISGHTALYWYRQSLGQGLEFLIYFQGNSAPDKSGLPSDRFSAERTGGSVSTLTIQRTQQEDSAVYLCASSVTGGNTIYFGEGSWLTVV.

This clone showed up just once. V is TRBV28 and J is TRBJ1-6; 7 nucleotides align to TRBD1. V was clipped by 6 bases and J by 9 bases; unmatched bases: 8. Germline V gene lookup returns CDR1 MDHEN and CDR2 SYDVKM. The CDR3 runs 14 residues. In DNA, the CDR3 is TGTGCCAGCAGCTCCCAGGGGGGCGGTTCACCCCTCCACTTT. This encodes CASSSQGGGSPLHF.

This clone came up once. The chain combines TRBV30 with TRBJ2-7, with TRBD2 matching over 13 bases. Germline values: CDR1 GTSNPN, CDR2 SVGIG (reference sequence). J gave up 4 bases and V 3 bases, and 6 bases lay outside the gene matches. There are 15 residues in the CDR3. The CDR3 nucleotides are TGTGCCTGGAGGGGGGGACTAGCGGGATTGTACGAGCAGTACTTC. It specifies CAWRGGLAGLYEQYF.

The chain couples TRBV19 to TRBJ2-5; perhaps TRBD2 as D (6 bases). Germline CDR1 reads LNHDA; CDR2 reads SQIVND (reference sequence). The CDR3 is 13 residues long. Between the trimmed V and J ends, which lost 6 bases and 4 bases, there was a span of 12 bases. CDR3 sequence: CASRRDSAETQYF. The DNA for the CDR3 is TGTGCCAGTAGGAGGGACTCTGCAGAGACCCAGTACTTC.

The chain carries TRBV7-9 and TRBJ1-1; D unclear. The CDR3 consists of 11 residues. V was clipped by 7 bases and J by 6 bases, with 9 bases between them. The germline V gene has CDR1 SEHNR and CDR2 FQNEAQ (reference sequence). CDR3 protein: CASTIRSEAFF. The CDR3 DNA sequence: TGTGCCAGCACCATTCGGTCTGAAGCTTTCTTT.

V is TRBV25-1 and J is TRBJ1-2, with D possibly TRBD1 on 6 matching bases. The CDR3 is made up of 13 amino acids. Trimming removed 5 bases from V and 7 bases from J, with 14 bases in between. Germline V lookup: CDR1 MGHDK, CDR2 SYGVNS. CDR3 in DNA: TGTGCCAGCAGTCGGCAGGGGTTGCGTGGCTACACCTTC. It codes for CASSRQGLRGYTF.

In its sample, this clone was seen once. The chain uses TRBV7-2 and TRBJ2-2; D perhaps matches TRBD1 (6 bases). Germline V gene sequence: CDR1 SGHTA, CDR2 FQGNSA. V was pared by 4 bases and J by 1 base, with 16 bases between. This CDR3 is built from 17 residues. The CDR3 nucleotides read TGTGCCAGCAGCTCACAGGGAAATCCGATGAACACCGGGGAGCTGTTTTTT. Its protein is CASSSQGNPMNTGELFF. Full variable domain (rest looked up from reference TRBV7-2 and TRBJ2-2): GAGVSQSPSNKVTEKGKDVELRCDPISGHTALYWYRQSLGQGLEFLIYFQGNSAPDKSGLPSDRFSAERTGGSVSTLTIQRTQQEDSAVYLCASSSQGNPMNTGELFFGEGSRLTVL.

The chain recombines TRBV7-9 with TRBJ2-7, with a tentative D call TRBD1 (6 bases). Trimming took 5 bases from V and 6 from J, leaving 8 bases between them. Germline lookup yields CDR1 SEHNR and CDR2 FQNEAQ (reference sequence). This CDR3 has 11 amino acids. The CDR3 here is CASSQGLEQYF. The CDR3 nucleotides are TGTGCCAGCAGCCAGGGGCTCGAGCAGTACTTC.

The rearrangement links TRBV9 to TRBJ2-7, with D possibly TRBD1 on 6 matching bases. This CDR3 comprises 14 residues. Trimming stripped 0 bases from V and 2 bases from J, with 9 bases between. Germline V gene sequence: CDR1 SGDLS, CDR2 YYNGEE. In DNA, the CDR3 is TGTGCCAGCAGCGTAGCGGGACACCCCTACGAGCAGTACTTC. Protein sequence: CASSVAGHPYEQYF. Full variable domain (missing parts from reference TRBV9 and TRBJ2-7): DSGVTQTPKHLITATGQRVTLRCSPRSGDLSVYWYQQSLDQGLQFLIQYYNGEERAKGNILERFSAQQFPDLHSELNLSSLELGDSALYFCASSVAGHPYEQYFGPGTRLTVT.

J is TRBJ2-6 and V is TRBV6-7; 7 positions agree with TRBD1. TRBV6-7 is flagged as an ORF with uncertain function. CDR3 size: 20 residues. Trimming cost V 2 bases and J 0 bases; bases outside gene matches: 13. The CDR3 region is CASSYPPPTGYNSGANVLTF. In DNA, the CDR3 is TGTGCCAGCAGTTACCCCCCCCCGACAGGGTATAACTCTGGGGCCAACGTCCTGACTTTC.

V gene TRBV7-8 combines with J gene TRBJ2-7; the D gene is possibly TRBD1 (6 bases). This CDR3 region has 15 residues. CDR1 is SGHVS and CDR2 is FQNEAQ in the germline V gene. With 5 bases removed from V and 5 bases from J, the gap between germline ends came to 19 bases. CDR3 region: CASSQQGPRSDEQYF. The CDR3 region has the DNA TGTGCCAGCAGCCAACAGGGTCCTAGAAGTGACGAGCAGTACTTC.

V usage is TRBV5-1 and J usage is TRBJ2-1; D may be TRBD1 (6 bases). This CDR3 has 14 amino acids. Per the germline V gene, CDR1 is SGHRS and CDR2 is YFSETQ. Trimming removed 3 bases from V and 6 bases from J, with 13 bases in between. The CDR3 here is CASSSGQLLNEQFF. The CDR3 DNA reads TGCGCCAGCAGCTCAGGACAGTTACTCAATGAGCAGTTCTTC.

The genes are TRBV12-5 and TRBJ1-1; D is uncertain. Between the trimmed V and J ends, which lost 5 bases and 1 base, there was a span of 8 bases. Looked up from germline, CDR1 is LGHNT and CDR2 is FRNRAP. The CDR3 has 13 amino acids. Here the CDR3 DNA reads TGTGCTAGTGGTCGAACTCAGAACACTGAAGCTTTCTTT. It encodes CASGRTQNTEAFF.

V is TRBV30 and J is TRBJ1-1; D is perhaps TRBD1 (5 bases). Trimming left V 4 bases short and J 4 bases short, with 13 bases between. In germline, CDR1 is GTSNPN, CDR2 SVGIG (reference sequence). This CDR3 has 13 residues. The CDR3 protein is CAWTSGRGTEAFF. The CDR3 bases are TGTGCCTGGACTTCAGGGAGGGGCACTGAAGCTTTCTTT.

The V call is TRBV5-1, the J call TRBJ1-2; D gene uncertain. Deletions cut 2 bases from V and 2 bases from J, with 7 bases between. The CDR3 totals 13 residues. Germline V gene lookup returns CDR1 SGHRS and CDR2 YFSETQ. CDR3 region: CASSLIRNYGYTF. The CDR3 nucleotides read TGCGCCAGCAGCTTAATCAGGAACTATGGCTACACCTTC.

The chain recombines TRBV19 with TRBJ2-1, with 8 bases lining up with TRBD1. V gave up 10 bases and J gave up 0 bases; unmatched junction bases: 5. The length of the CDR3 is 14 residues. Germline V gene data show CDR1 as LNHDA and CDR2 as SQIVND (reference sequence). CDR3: CAISDRDSYNEQFF. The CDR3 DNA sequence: TGTGCCATCTCGGACAGGGACTCCTACAATGAGCAGTTCTTC.

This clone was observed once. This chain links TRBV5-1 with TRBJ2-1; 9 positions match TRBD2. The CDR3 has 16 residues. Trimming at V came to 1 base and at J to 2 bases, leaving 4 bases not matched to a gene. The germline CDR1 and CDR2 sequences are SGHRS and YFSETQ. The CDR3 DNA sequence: TGCGCCAGCAGCTTGCAAGTAGCGGGGGCCTACAATGAGCAGTTCTTC. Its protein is CASSLQVAGAYNEQFF. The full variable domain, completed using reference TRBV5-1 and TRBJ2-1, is KAGVTQTPRYLIKTRGQQVTLSCSPISGHRSVSWYQQTPGQGLQFLFEYFSETQRNKGNFPGRFSGRQFSNSRSEMNVSTLELGDSALYLCASSLQVAGAYNEQFFGPGTRLTVL.

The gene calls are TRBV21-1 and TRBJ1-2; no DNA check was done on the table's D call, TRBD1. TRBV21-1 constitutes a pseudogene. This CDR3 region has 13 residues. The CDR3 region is CASSLQEWYGYTF. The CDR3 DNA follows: TGTGCCAGCAGCTTACAGGAATGGTATGGCTACACCTTC.